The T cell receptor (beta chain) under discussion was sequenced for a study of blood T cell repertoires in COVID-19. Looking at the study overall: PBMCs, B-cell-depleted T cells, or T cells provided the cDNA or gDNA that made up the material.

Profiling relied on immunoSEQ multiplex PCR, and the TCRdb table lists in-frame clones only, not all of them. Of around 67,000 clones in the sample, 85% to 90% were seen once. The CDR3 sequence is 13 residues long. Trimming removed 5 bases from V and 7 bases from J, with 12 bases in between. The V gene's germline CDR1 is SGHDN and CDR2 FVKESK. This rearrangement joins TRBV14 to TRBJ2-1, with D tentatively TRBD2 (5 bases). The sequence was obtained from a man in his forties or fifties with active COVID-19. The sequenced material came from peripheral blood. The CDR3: CASSYEGVNEQFF. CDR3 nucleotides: TGTGCCAGCAGCTATGAGGGAGTGAATGAGCAGTTCTTC.